These 29 T cell receptor beta chains were sequenced from one sample in a study of blood T cell repertoires in COVID-19. Produced via immunoSEQ multiplex PCR; TCRdb's table is partial and in-frame only. The table has a few hundred thousand clones, nearly 90% seen once; the top ten hold more than 12%. The sequencing sample was made of PBMCs or T cells enriched from blood (not recorded which). These receptors all stem from a young man who had been exposed to COVID-19.

This clone has only one observation. The rearrangement links TRBV7-2 to TRBJ2-3; a weak D match, TRBD2 (6 bases). The germline V gene has CDR1 SGHTA and CDR2 FQGNSA. The V gene lost 3 bases and the J gene lost 0 bases, with 10 bases spanning the gap. This CDR3 has 15 residues. CDR3 amino acids: CASSFPGLSTDTQYF. The CDR3 DNA reads as TGTGCCAGCAGCTTTCCGGGACTGAGCACAGATACGCAGTATTTT. The variable domain in full, with the rest retrieved from reference TRBV7-2 and TRBJ2-3, is GAGVSQSPSNKVTEKGKDVELRCDPISGHTALYWYRQSLGQGLEFLIYFQGNSAPDKSGLPSDRFSAERTGGSVSTLTIQRTQQEDSAVYLCASSFPGLSTDTQYFGPGTRLTVL.

The chain combines TRBV6-2 or TRBV6-3 with TRBJ2-7; 9 nucleotides match TRBD2. Trimming cost V 5 bases and J 2 bases; bases outside gene matches: 4. Germline-derived CDR1 and CDR2 are MNHEY and SVGEGT. This CDR3 spans 14 amino acids. This CDR3 is CASSQAGGTYEQYF. CDR3 nucleotides: TGTGCCAGCAGTCAAGCGGGGGGCACCTACGAGCAGTACTTC.

Only a few counts were recorded for this clone. This chain uses TRBV18 with TRBJ1-5, with TRBD1 matching 10 bases. The CDR3 runs to 16 residues. From germline, CDR1 is KGHSH and CDR2 LQKENI. V shed 2 bases and J 2 bases; nucleotides not matched to a gene: 3. The DNA for the CDR3 is TGTGCCAGCTCACCAGGGACAGGGGATGGCAATCAGCCCCAGCATTTT. Its protein is CASSPGTGDGNQPQHF.

The genes are TRBV25-1 and TRBJ2-7, with TRBD1 matching over 9 bases. This CDR3 region has 15 residues. Germline V gene lookup returns CDR1 MGHDK and CDR2 SYGVNS. The junction had 6 bases not matched to a gene; V was cut back by 2 bases and J by 4 bases. CDR3 sequence reads: CASSEDRGGYYEQYF. The CDR3 coding sequence is TGTGCCAGCAGTGAAGACAGGGGGGGGTATTACGAGCAGTACTTC.

V is TRBV2 and J is TRBJ2-3; TRBD2 is a possible D gene (6 bases). The CDR3 length is 13 residues. Looked up from germline, CDR1 is SNHLY and CDR2 is FYNNEI. V lost 5 bases, J lost 5 bases, and 11 bases lay in between. The CDR3 spells CASSRDSRDTQYF. CDR3 bases: TGTGCCAGCAGTCGGGACTCCCGAGATACGCAGTATTTT.

The gene calls are TRBV7-2 and TRBJ2-1; D gene ambiguous. Trimming pared 5 bases from V and 6 bases from J, leaving 11 bases between. The CDR3 runs 13 residues. Germline V gene data show CDR1 as SGHTA and CDR2 as FQGNSA. CDR3 DNA sequence: TGTGCCAGCAGCCTCTCGGTTCGCAATGAGCAGTTCTTC. Amino acid sequence: CASSLSVRNEQFF.

This clone was counted a single time. The DNA of the CDR3 is TGTGCCAGCTCCCCGCGGACTAGCGGGGGAGTCTCCTACAATGAGCAGTTCTTC. Translating gives CASSPRTSGGVSYNEQFF. The chain uses TRBV18 and TRBJ2-1; 13 bases are shared with TRBD2. From germline, CDR1 is KGHSH and CDR2 LQKENI. CDR3 length: 18 residues. V dropped 6 bases and J dropped 0; count of bases not matched to a gene: 8.

The V gene is TRBV2, the J gene TRBJ2-7; possibly TRBD2 for D (6 bases). The CDR3 loop spans 16 amino acids. Germline V gene sequence: CDR1 SNHLY, CDR2 FYNNEI. V gave up 7 bases and J gave up 1 base, with 20 bases separating them. As DNA, the CDR3 is TGTGCCAGCATTCCCCAAGGCGCGGGGAGGTCCTACGAGCAGTACTTC. As protein: CASIPQGAGRSYEQYF. The variable domain in full, completed from reference TRBV2 and TRBJ2-7, reads EPEVTQTPSHQVTQMGQEVILRCVPISNHLYFYWYRQILGQKVEFLVSFYNNEISEKSEIFDDQFSVERPDGSNFTLKIRSTKLEDSAMYFCASIPQGAGRSYEQYFGPGTRLTVT.

The V call is TRBV2, the J call TRBJ2-5; 13 bases map to TRBD2. The CDR3 length is 16 residues. The trim removed 4 bases at V and 4 bases at J, leaving 6 bases unmatched. Germline CDR1 and CDR2: SNHLY and FYNNEI. In nucleotides, the CDR3 is TGTGCCAGCAGTGTCGGGAGACTAGCGGGGGGAGAGACCCAGTACTTC. Translating it yields CASSVGRLAGGETQYF. The entire variable domain, with the rest obtained from reference TRBV2 and TRBJ2-5, is as follows: EPEVTQTPSHQVTQMGQEVILRCVPISNHLYFYWYRQILGQKVEFLVSFYNNEISEKSEIFDDQFSVERPDGSNFTLKIRSTKLEDSAMYFCASSVGRLAGGETQYFGPGTRLLVL.

The chain is built from TRBV11-2 and TRBJ1-2; D perhaps matches TRBD1 (6 bases). Germline CDR1 is SGHAT and CDR2 is FQNNGV. This CDR3 spans 13 amino acids. V lost 5 bases and J lost 2, with 9 bases in between. For the CDR3, the DNA is TGTGCCAGCAGCACTGACAGGAACTATGGCTACACCTTC. This encodes CASSTDRNYGYTF. Full variable domain (rest looked up from reference TRBV11-2 and TRBJ1-2): EAGVAQSPRYKIIEKRQSVAFWCNPISGHATLYWYQQILGQGPKLLIQFQNNGVVDDSQLPKDRFSAERLKGVDSTLKIQPAKLEDSAVYLCASSTDRNYGYTFGSGTRLTVV.

Only a few counts were recorded for this clone. The chain couples TRBV3-1 (or the pseudogene TRBV3-2) to TRBJ2-1, with TRBD2 identical over 13 bases. V lost 4 bases and J lost 0; bases outside the gene matches: 6. The V gene's germline CDR1 is LGHDT and CDR2 YNNKEL (reference sequence). The CDR3 is made up of 18 amino acids. CDR3 sequence reads: CASSPGTSGKSSYNEQFF. The CDR3, as DNA: TGTGCCAGCAGCCCTGGGACTAGCGGGAAAAGCTCCTACAATGAGCAGTTCTTC.

This chain uses TRBV6-6 with TRBJ2-1, with a weak D call TRBD1 (6 bases). Germline CDR1 and CDR2: MNHNY and SVGAGI (reference sequence). V was pared by 0 bases and J by 13 bases, with 16 bases between. The CDR3 contains 14 residues. CDR3 region: CASSYSRQAEGQFF. CDR3 DNA: TGTGCCAGCAGTTACTCCAGACAGGCCGAGGGTCAGTTCTTC.

This clone occurred once. The V call is TRBV7-9, the J call TRBJ2-3; D ambiguous. Germline CDR1 is SEHNR and CDR2 is FQNEAQ (reference sequence). With 5 bases removed from V and 0 bases from J, the gap between germline ends came to 9 bases. CDR3 length equals 14 residues. The CDR3: CASSPDFSTDTQYF. Here the CDR3 DNA reads TGTGCCAGCAGCCCCGACTTTAGCACAGATACGCAGTATTTT.

The chain carries TRBV6-5 and TRBJ1-2, with unresolved D. This CDR3 is 14 amino acids long. CDR1 and CDR2 (germline): MNHEY, SVGAGI. Trimming removed 0 bases from V and 7 bases from J, with 12 bases in between. The CDR3, as DNA: TGTGCCAGCAGTTACTCGAGAATAAGAGGTGGCTACACCTTC. It is translated as CASSYSRIRGGYTF.

The chain combines TRBV20-1 with TRBJ2-3; a weak D match, TRBD1 (5 bases). Germline CDR1 DFQATT, CDR2 SNEGSKA (reference sequence). V was cut by 3 bases and J by 0 bases, with 13 bases left in between. The CDR3 spans 15 residues. The CDR3 here is CSASAGWASTDTQYF. The CDR3 DNA reads TGCAGTGCTAGTGCAGGGTGGGCTAGCACAGATACGCAGTATTTT.

The CDR3 region is CARKQDMNTEAFF. The DNA for the CDR3 is TGTGCCAGAAAACAGGATATGAACACTGAAGCTTTCTTT. The rearrangement links TRBV2 to TRBJ1-1; a weak D match, TRBD1 (5 bases). The CDR3 is 13 residues long. V was trimmed by 9 bases and J by 0 bases, leaving 11 bases between them. CDR1 SNHLY and CDR2 FYNNEI come from the germline V gene.

V gene TRBV24-1 combines with J gene TRBJ1-2, with TRBD1 identical over 9 bases. CDR3 length equals 17 residues. V was pared by 7 bases and J by 0 bases, with 11 bases of the junction left unmatched. Germline V gene data show CDR1 as KGHDR and CDR2 as SFDVKD. CDR3 bases: TGTGCCACCAGCACACTGGACAGGGGACCTACTAACTATGGCTACACCTTC. Translating gives CATSTLDRGPTNYGYTF.

This chain links TRBV18 with TRBJ1-1; unclear D gene. V lost 5 bases and J lost 0, with 10 bases in between. This CDR3 region has 14 residues. CDR1 is KGHSH, CDR2 LQKENI, per germline. This chain's CDR3 is CASSGSGMNTEAFF. The DNA of the CDR3 is TGTGCCAGCTCAGGGTCCGGGATGAACACTGAAGCTTTCTTT.

The rearrangement joins TRBV19 to TRBJ2-2; 8 nucleotides align to TRBD2. V trimming: 1 base; J trimming: 4 bases; junction bases outside the gene matches: 8. Germline assignment: CDR1 LNHDA and CDR2 SQIVND (reference sequence). The CDR3 contains 17 residues. The CDR3 nucleotides are TGTGCCAGTAGTATAGGGGGGACTAGTGTTATCACCGGGGAGCTGTTTTTT. It codes for CASSIGGTSVITGELFF.

This rearrangement joins TRBV7-2 to TRBJ1-5; no clear D gene. The germline V gene has CDR1 SGHTA and CDR2 FQGNSA. The CDR3 sequence is 15 residues long. V was pared by 1 base and J by 1 base, with 8 bases between. As DNA, the CDR3 is TGTGCCAGCAGCTTAGTTTCCAGGAGCAATCAGCCCCAGCATTTT. This translates into CASSLVSRSNQPQHF.

V usage is TRBV5-1 and J usage is TRBJ2-7, with TRBD1 as a possible D gene (6 bases). The CDR3 is 14 amino acids. Between the trimmed V and J ends, which lost 4 bases and 4 bases, there was a span of 15 bases. The germline CDR1 and CDR2 sequences are SGHRS and YFSETQ. CDR3 DNA: TGCGCCAGCAGCCCGCAGGGGTTGGCTTACGAGCAGTACTTC. Translation gives CASSPQGLAYEQYF.

This clone was detected many times. The chain has TRBV7-9 and TRBJ1-2; tentatively, D is TRBD1 (6 bases). V lost 2 bases, J lost 7 bases, and 14 bases lay in between. The CDR3 spans 14 residues. Germline CDR1 is SEHNR and CDR2 is FQNEAQ (reference sequence). CDR3 amino acids: CASSLSQGRPGYTF. CDR3 coding DNA: TGTGCCAGCAGCTTAAGCCAGGGGCGGCCTGGCTACACCTTC.

The V and J genes are TRBV3-1 (or the pseudogene TRBV3-2) and TRBJ1-2; 10 positions match TRBD1. CDR3 length equals 12 residues. Germline-derived CDR1 and CDR2 are LGHDT and YNNKEL (reference sequence). The junction had 1 base not matched to a gene; V was cut back by 6 bases and J by 6 bases. In DNA, the CDR3 is TGTGCCAGCAGGACAGGGGGCAATGGCTACACCTTC. It translates to CASRTGGNGYTF.

The V call is TRBV27, the J call TRBJ2-7; D is unclear. In germline, CDR1 is MNHEY, CDR2 SMNVEV (reference sequence). Trimming took off 4 bases at V and 3 bases at J, with 4 bases between the two ends. The CDR3 length is 11 residues. The CDR3 bases are TGTGCCAGCAGTTCCGGCTACGAGCAGTACTTC. It translates to CASSSGYEQYF.

The chain carries TRBV5-4 and TRBJ2-1; 9 positions match TRBD2. Germline V lookup: CDR1 SGHNT, CDR2 YYREEE (reference sequence). J lost 7 bases, V lost 4 bases, and 15 bases had no gene match. The length of the CDR3 is 17 residues. CDR3 protein: CASSPGSSGALPNEQFF. For the CDR3, the DNA is TGTGCCAGCAGCCCGGGGTCTAGCGGGGCTCTACCGAATGAGCAGTTCTTC.

CDR3 in DNA: TGTGCCAGCAGCTTACTTGCGGGGTCCTACAATGAGCAGTTCTTC. It specifies CASSLLAGSYNEQFF. The gene calls are TRBV7-3 and TRBJ2-1; D possibly corresponds to TRBD2 (6 bases). CDR3 length: 15 residues. V was shortened by 2 bases and J by 1 base, with 9 bases between the two germline ends. Germline V lookup: CDR1 SGHTA, CDR2 FQGTGA.

This chain links TRBV9 with TRBJ1-3; D is ambiguous. V lost 4 bases, J lost 2 bases, and 13 bases lay in between. The CDR3 is 15 residues long. Looked up from germline, CDR1 is SGDLS and CDR2 is YYNGEE. This chain's CDR3 is CASSPRQGPGNTIYF. In DNA, the CDR3 is TGTGCCAGCAGCCCACGACAAGGCCCTGGAAACACCATATATTTT.

The CDR3 region has the DNA TGTGCCAGCAGCTCATCCAGGGCCTACAATCAGCCCCAGCATTTT. It translates to CASSSSRAYNQPQHF. The chain couples TRBV7-2 to TRBJ1-5; a weak D match, TRBD1 (5 bases). Germline lookup yields CDR1 SGHTA and CDR2 FQGNSA. Trimming shortened V by 4 bases and J by 3 bases, and 13 bases separated the two germline ends. The CDR3 sequence is 15 residues long.

The chain uses TRBV11-2 and TRBJ2-3, with 7 bases matching TRBD2. Germline trimming cut 6 bases from V and 2 bases from J; bases unmatched to any gene: 8. The germline V gene encodes CDR1 SGHAT and CDR2 FQNNGV. The CDR3 extends over 15 amino acids. In DNA form, the CDR3 reads TGTGCCAGCAGGCGCCCGGGGGGACTCACAGATACGCAGTATTTT. This gives the protein CASRRPGGLTDTQYF.